The following is a T cell receptor beta chain sequence with its context. This sample is part of a study of blood T cell repertoires in COVID-19. CDR1 and CDR2 from the germline V gene are DFQATT and SNEGSKA (reference sequence). Between the trimmed V and J ends, which lost 3 bases and 1 base, there was a span of 10 bases. The CDR3 totals 13 residues. Original data processing: Amplified reference gene primers provided the basis for estimating nucleated cell counts. Some clones are missing from TCRdb's copy, which holds only in-frame ones; the method was immunoSEQ multiplex PCR. V and J calls and clone size are as listed in that table; D and trimming were resolved from the DNA. This table has roughly 36,000 clones, about nine tenths appearing once.

This clonotype originated in an elderly man with active COVID-19. The chain links TRBV20-1 to TRBJ2-7, with D perhaps matching TRBD2 (6 bases). The sequenced material came from peripheral blood. The CDR3 nucleotides are TGCAGTGCTAGTGGAGGGATGTCCTACGAGCAGTACTTC. It encodes CSASGGMSYEQYF.